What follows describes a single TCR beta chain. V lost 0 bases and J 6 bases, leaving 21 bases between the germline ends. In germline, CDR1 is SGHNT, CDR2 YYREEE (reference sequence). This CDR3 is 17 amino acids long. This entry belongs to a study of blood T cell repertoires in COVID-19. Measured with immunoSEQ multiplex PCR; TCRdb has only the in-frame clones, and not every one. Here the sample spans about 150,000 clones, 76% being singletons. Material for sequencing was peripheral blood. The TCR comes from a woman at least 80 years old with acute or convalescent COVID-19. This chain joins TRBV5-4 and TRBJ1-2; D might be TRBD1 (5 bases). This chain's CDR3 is CASSLGGSRAGPHGYTF. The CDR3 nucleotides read TGTGCCAGCAGCTTGGGAGGTTCTCGGGCAGGGCCCCATGGCTACACCTTC.